These T cell receptor beta chains were read from a single sample in a study of blood T cell repertoires in COVID-19. Profiling relied on immunoSEQ multiplex PCR, and the TCRdb table lists in-frame clones only, not all of them. The sample has around 200,000 clones; about 82% are singletons. The source material was PBMCs or T cells enriched from blood (not recorded which). Receptor source: a man in his forties or fifties with acute COVID-19. Each CDR3 is given with its conserved first and last residue. Fields, in order: D gene, J gene, V gene, clone size, CDR3 DNA, CDR3 protein. The D gene is left open where the match is weak. Part of the rows lack a size; the others show once, few, many or a class for expanded clones.

>TRBD2|TRBJ2-7|TRBV9|-
TGTGCCAGCAGCGTAGCTGGGACTAGCGGCTACGAGCAGTACTTC
CASSVAGTSGYEQYF
>TRBD2|TRBJ2-1|TRBV5-4|-
TGTGCCAGCAGCTTTGGCGGGAGTAGGGATGAGCAGTTCTTC
CASSFGGSRDEQFF
>-|TRBJ2-5|TRBV28|once
TGTGCCAGCAGTTTAGGAGGGAAAGAGACCCAGTACTTC
CASSLGGKETQYF
>-|TRBJ2-2|TRBV5-6|once
TGTGCCAGCAGCCCTTTTTGGGCAGACCTAAACACCGGGGAGCTGTTTTTT
CASSPFWADLNTGELFF
>-|TRBJ2-3|TRBV11-1|-
TGTGCCAGCAGACCGGATAAGGGGTCTCCGCAGTATTTT
CASRPDKGSPQYF
>TRBD2|TRBJ2-1|TRBV18|-
TGTGCCAGCTCATCCGGGACTAGCCTGAGAAATGAGCAGTTCTTC
CASSSGTSLRNEQFF
>TRBD2|TRBJ2-1|TRBV27|-
TGTGCCAGCAGTTACCCCGCGGGAGCTCGGAATGAGCAGTTCTTC
CASSYPAGARNEQFF
>-|TRBJ2-5|TRBV29-1|-
TGCAGCGTTAGAGAGGGAGAAGAGACCCAGTACTTC
CSVREGEETQYF
>-|TRBJ2-1|TRBV5-8|-
TGTGCCAGCAGCTTGGCTTGGGCGGGCGGCGGGGAGTTCTTC
CASSLAWAGGGEFF
>-|TRBJ2-1|TRBV6-1|-
TGTGCCAGCAGTGAAGCGCGCCTTGATGAGCAGTTCTTC
CASSEARLDEQFF
>-|TRBJ1-5|TRBV30|-
TGTGCCTGGAGTGTTACAGGATTGCAGCCCCAGCATTTT
CAWSVTGLQPQHF
>-|TRBJ1-3|TRBV28|-
TGTGCCAGCAGTTTGTGGGCTGAGTCTGGAAACACCATATATTTT
CASSLWAESGNTIYF
>-|TRBJ2-3|TRBV6-4|-
TGTGCCAGCGGGGGACTCAGAGGGACAGATACGCAGTATTTT
CASGGLRGTDTQYF
>TRBD1|TRBJ1-5|TRBV19|-
TGTGCCAGCCGGGACAGGGATGATTATCAGCCCCAGCATTTT
CASRDRDDYQPQHF
>TRBD1|TRBJ2-7|TRBV6-5|-
TGTGCCAGCAGTAGACAGGGTGTCGAGCAGTACTTC
CASSRQGVEQYF
>TRBD1|TRBJ1-5|TRBV6-5|-
TGTGCCAGCAGACCGGGACAGGTCAATCAGCCCCAGCATTTT
CASRPGQVNQPQHF
>TRBD1|TRBJ1-6|TRBV5-1|-
TGCGCCAGCAGCTTGCGGGACAGGGGAGGTAATTCACCCCTCCACTTT
CASSLRDRGGNSPLHF
>TRBD1|TRBJ2-1|TRBV28|once
TGTGCCAGCAGTCGGGGACAGGGCTACGGCAATGAGCAGTTCTTC
CASSRGQGYGNEQFF
>TRBD2|TRBJ2-7|TRBV18|-
TGTGCCAGCTCACCAAAAGGGACTAGCGGATACGAGCAGTACTTC
CASSPKGTSGYEQYF
>-|TRBJ2-7|TRBV19|-
TGTGCCAGTAAAGGAGGACAGAAGGCCGGCGAGCAGTACTTC
CASKGGQKAGEQYF
>TRBD1|TRBJ1-1|TRBV7-9|-
TGTGCCAGCAGCCAACAGGGGGCCACTGAAGCTTTCTTT
CASSQQGATEAFF
>-|TRBJ1-5|TRBV15|few
TGTGCCACCAGCGAGGGCAGGTATCAGCCCCAGCATTTT
CATSEGRYQPQHF
>-|TRBJ1-3|TRBV7-2|-
TGTGCCAGCAGCCTCCAACAGTCTGGAAACACCATATATTTT
CASSLQQSGNTIYF
>-|TRBJ1-2|TRBV24-1|-
TGTGCCACCAGTGACAGGAACTATGGCTACACCTTC
CATSDRNYGYTF
>TRBD2|TRBJ2-6|TRBV5-4|-
TGTGCCAGCAGCTTTTTTAGCGGGAGCGTCGGGGCCAACGTCCTGACTTTC
CASSFFSGSVGANVLTF
>TRBD1|TRBJ1-2|TRBV7-9|once
TGTGCCAGCAGCCTGGACAGGGGGAAGGATGGCTACACCTTC
CASSLDRGKDGYTF
>-|TRBJ1-1|TRBV6-5|-
TGTGCCAGCACCAACGGAGGGGACACTGAAGCTTTCTTT
CASTNGGDTEAFF
>-|TRBJ1-1|TRBV7-2|-
TGTGCCAGCAGCTTCCGGGGGAACACTGAAGCTTTCTTT
CASSFRGNTEAFF
>TRBD1|TRBJ1-1|TRBV9|-
TGTGCCAGCAGCGCCGGGACAGTGGGGATTGGGGCTTTCTTT
CASSAGTVGIGAFF
>-|TRBJ2-1|TRBV2|-
TGTGCCAGCAGTCCGGACAGCGACAATGAGCAGTTCTTC
CASSPDSDNEQFF
>TRBD2|TRBJ2-1|TRBV28|-
TGTGCCAGCAGTTTTATGGGACTAGCGGGAGGGTTGCAGTTCTTC
CASSFMGLAGGLQFF
>TRBD2|TRBJ2-3|TRBV29-1|-
TGCAGCGGGGACGGGGGGGGAACAGATACGCAGTATTTT
CSGDGGGTDTQYF
>-|TRBJ2-5|TRBV11-2|-
TGTGCCAGCAGCTCCAGGGGCGGAGAGACCCAGTACTTC
CASSSRGGETQYF
>TRBD1|TRBJ1-2|TRBV30|-
TGTGCCTGGAGGGCAAAAGGGGGCGCTTATGGCTACACCTTC
CAWRAKGGAYGYTF
>TRBD1|TRBJ1-4|TRBV28|-
TGTGCCAGCATTGGACGGGACAGAGGAAATGAAAAACTGTTTTTT
CASIGRDRGNEKLFF
>TRBD2|TRBJ2-1|TRBV7-3|-
TGTGCCAGCAGCTCTAGGGGAGGCACTAGCGGGTACAATGAGCAGTTCTTC
CASSSRGGTSGYNEQFF
>-|TRBJ2-3|TRBV12-3/TRBV12-4|-
TGTGCCAGCAGCACCCGAGGGTCAGATACGCAGTATTTT
CASSTRGSDTQYF
>-|TRBJ2-1|TRBV3-1/TRBV3-2|-
TGTGCCAGCAGGGGTGTCCTTTCGGGAGCGTCCTACAATGAGCAGTTCTTC
CASRGVLSGASYNEQFF
>TRBD2|TRBJ2-2|TRBV30|few
TGTGCCTGGAGAAGGCGACTAGCAACAGGGGAGCTGTTTTTT
CAWRRRLATGELFF
>TRBD2|TRBJ2-3|TRBV19|-
TGTGCCAGTAGTTTAGCGGGAGTGTCAGATACGCAGTATTTT
CASSLAGVSDTQYF
>-|TRBJ2-1|TRBV12-3/TRBV12-4|-
TGTGCCAGCAGTTTACTTTACAATGAGCAGTTCTTC
CASSLLYNEQFF
>TRBD1|TRBJ1-2|TRBV6-5|-
TGTGCCAGCAGTATGCCATGGACAGGTAGCTATGGCTACACCTTC
CASSMPWTGSYGYTF
>TRBD1|TRBJ2-3|TRBV9|-
TGTGCCAGCAGCGAGGGGGCCGCCAGCACAGATACGCAGTATTTT
CASSEGAASTDTQYF
>-|TRBJ2-2|TRBV7-6|-
TGTGCCAGCAGCTTACAAGTTACGAGCGAAGTTTGGACCGGGGAGCTGTTTTTT
CASSLQVTSEVWTGELFF
>TRBD2|TRBJ2-1|TRBV9|-
TGTGCCAGCAGCGTGGGGTGGGCGGGAGATTTTGGCGGTGAGCAGTTCTTC
CASSVGWAGDFGGEQFF
>-|TRBJ2-5|TRBV5-4|-
TGTGCCAGCTTAGGATCGGGAGACCAAGAGACCCAGTACTTC
CASLGSGDQETQYF
>TRBD2|TRBJ2-7|TRBV6-5|-
TGTGCCAGCAGTTACTCGAGTCCGGGCCTAGCGGACGAGCAGTACTTC
CASSYSSPGLADEQYF
>-|TRBJ2-7|TRBV21-1|-
TGTGCCAGCAGCGGACAGGAGTCCTACGAGCAGTACTTC
CASSGQESYEQYF
>-|TRBJ1-6|TRBV5-1|once
TGCGCCAGCAGCCCAGGGATAGGTTCACCCCTCCACTTT
CASSPGIGSPLHF
>-|TRBJ2-3|TRBV29-1|once
TGCAGCGTTACTCAACGGACACTCCCTACAGATACGCAGTATTTT
CSVTQRTLPTDTQYF
>-|TRBJ1-1|TRBV19|-
TGTGCCAGTAGTGTACGATCCTCCCGAAGCACGGCTGAAGCTTTCTTT
CASSVRSSRSTAEAFF
>TRBD2|TRBJ2-3|TRBV28|-
TGTGCCAGCAGTCCCCGACTAGCGGGAGGCCAAGCAACAGATACGCAGTATTTT
CASSPRLAGGQATDTQYF